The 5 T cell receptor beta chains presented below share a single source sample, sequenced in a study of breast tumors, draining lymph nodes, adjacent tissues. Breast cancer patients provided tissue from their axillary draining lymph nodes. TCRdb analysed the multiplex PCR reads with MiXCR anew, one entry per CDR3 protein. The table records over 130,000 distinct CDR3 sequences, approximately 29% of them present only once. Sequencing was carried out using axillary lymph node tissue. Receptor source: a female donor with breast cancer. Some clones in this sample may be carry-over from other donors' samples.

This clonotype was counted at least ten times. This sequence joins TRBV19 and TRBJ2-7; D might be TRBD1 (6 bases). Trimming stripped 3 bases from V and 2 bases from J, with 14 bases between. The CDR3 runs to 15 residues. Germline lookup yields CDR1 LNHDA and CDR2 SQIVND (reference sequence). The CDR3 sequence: CASSIRQWGPYEQYV. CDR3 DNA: TGTGCCAGTAGTATCCGGCAGTGGGGGCCCTACGAGCAGTACGTC.

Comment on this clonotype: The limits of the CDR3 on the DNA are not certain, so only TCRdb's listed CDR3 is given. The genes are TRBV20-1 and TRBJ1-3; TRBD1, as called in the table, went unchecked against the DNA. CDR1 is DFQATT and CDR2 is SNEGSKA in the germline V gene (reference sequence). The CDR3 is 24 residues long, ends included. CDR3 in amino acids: CSAPLETGVFGYTFGSGTGNTIYF.

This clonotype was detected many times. In nucleotides, the CDR3 is TGTGCCAGCAGCTTAAATTCCAACCCGAACACCGGGGAGCTGTTTTTT. Protein: CASSLNSNPNTGELFF. V and J are TRBV7-3 and TRBJ2-2; D call uncertain. Germline values: CDR1 SGHTA, CDR2 FQGTGA. The V end was cut by 1 base, the J end by 0 bases, with 9 bases between. The CDR3 is 16 amino acids.

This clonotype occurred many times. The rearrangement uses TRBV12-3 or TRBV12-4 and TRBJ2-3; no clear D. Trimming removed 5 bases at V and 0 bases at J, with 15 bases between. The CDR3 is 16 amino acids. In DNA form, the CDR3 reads TGTGCCAGCAGTCCACACCCGGGCCGTAGCACAGATACGCAGTATTTT. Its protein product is CASSPHPGRSTDTQYF.

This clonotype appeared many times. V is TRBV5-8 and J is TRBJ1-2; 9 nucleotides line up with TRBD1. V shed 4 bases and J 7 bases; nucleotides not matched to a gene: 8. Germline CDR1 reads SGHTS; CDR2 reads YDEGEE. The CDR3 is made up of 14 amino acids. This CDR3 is CASSRTGGGLGYTF. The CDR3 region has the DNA TGTGCCAGCAGCCGTACAGGGGGCGGGCTTGGCTACACCTTC.